A single sample is the source of the 23 T cell receptor beta chains below, sequenced in a study of T-cell memory formation after mild COVID-19. TCRdb independently ran MiXCR on the 5' RACE reads; one entry per CDR3 protein. This sample yields around 340,000 distinct CDR3 sequences, of which approximately 15% are seen a single time; about 22% belongs to the top ten. Sequences were obtained from PBMCs or a T cell subset sorted from them (not recorded which). These receptors were taken from a man between 18 and 29 years old who had mild COVID-19 (a few samples of this study predate the infection). Cell type and time point are not known.

J is TRBJ2-3 and V is TRBV5-1; 13 bases line up with TRBD2. Losses at the gene ends were 1 base for V and 6 bases for J; bases not matched to a gene: 2. Germline V gene data show CDR1 as SGHRS and CDR2 as YFSETQ. This CDR3 contains 15 residues. CDR3 nucleotide sequence: TGCGCCAGCAGCTTGACTAGCGGGGGGGACGATACGCAGTATTTT. Protein: CASSLTSGGDDTQYF.

CDR3 protein: CASSPVGTGETQYF. The CDR3 nucleotides are TGTGCCAGCTCACCAGTGGGGACAGGAGAGACCCAGTACTTC. This chain links TRBV18 with TRBJ2-5, with 8 bases identical to TRBD1. The germline CDR1 and CDR2 sequences are KGHSH and LQKENI. This CDR3 region has 14 residues. V shed 2 bases, J shed 4 bases, and the junction held 3 bases outside the gene matches.

The table lists this clonotype with many counts. The chain has TRBV2 and TRBJ1-2; D may be TRBD1 (5 bases). V lost 2 bases to trimming and J lost 4 bases, with 11 bases between them. The germline gives CDR1 SNHLY, CDR2 FYNNEI. The CDR3 length is 14 residues. The CDR3 DNA reads TGTGCCAGCAGTGAACAGGGAGGAGCCTATGGCTACACCTTC. Translated, it gives CASSEQGGAYGYTF. Filled out from reference TRBV2 and TRBJ1-2, the complete variable domain reads EPEVTQTPSHQVTQMGQEVILRCVPISNHLYFYWYRQILGQKVEFLVSFYNNEISEKSEIFDDQFSVERPDGSNFTLKIRSTKLEDSAMYFCASSEQGGAYGYTFGSGTRLTVV.

This clonotype turned up a few times. V usage is TRBV13 and J usage is TRBJ2-7; 8 bases align to TRBD1. This CDR3 region has 14 residues. Germline CDR1 and CDR2: PRHDT and FYEKMQ (reference sequence). V trimming: 4 bases; J trimming: 0 bases; junction bases outside the gene matches: 2. For the CDR3, the DNA is TGTGCCAGCAGCTCCGGACAGGGCTCCTACGAGCAGTACTTC. It yields the protein CASSSGQGSYEQYF. Based on the CDR3 plus reference TRBV13 and TRBJ2-7, the full variable domain is AAGVIQSPRHLIKEKRETATLKCYPIPRHDTVYWYQQGPGQDPQFLISFYEKMQSDKGSIPDRFSAQQFSDYHSELNMSSLELGDSALYFCASSSGQGSYEQYFGPGTRLTVT.

This clonotype was counted a few times. The V call is TRBV10-3, the J call TRBJ1-5; D unclear. Deletions cut 6 bases from V and 2 bases from J, with 8 bases between. The CDR3 sequence is 13 residues long. The V gene's germline CDR1 is ENHRY and CDR2 SYGVKD. CDR3 residues: CAIRPDGNQPQHF. The CDR3 DNA sequence: TGTGCCATCAGACCCGACGGCAATCAGCCCCAGCATTTT.

In its sample, this clonotype was seen a few times. V gene TRBV4-3 combines with J gene TRBJ2-5; 9 nucleotides match TRBD2. J lost 1 base, V lost 6 bases, and 9 bases had no gene match. This CDR3 is built from 16 residues. CDR1 and CDR2 from the germline V gene are LGHNA and YSLEER. The CDR3 DNA reads as TGCGCCAGCAGGCGAACCGCGGGGGGGGTCCAAGAGACCCAGTACTTC. Amino acid sequence: CASRRTAGGVQETQYF.

The chain has TRBV5-1 and TRBJ2-3; D tentatively fits TRBD1 or TRBD2 (6 bases each). This CDR3 has 14 residues. Germline V gene lookup returns CDR1 SGHRS and CDR2 YFSETQ. V lost 3 bases and J 6 bases, leaving 14 bases between the germline ends. Here the CDR3 reads CASSSYREVDTQYF. For the CDR3, the DNA is TGCGCCAGCAGCTCATACAGGGAGGTGGATACGCAGTATTTT.

As concerns this clonotype: Its ends do not fully match the called genes, so a read error is possible. The chain joins TRBV6-6 to TRBJ1-1, with TRBD1 matching 7 bases. Germline loops: CDR1 MNHNY, CDR2 SVGAGI (reference sequence). The CDR3 length is 14 residues. The CDR3 region is CASSYSRGDTEALF. The CDR3 bases are TGTGCCAGCAGTTACAGCAGGGGGGACACTGAAGCTTTATTT.

This clonotype appeared many times. The chain employs TRBV12-3 or TRBV12-4 and TRBJ2-3, with D uncertain. V lost 7 bases and J 0 bases, leaving 8 bases between the germline ends. The CDR3 is 13 residues long. The CDR3 nucleotides read TGTGCCAGCACCCTCTCTAGCACAGATACGCAGTATTTT. It translates to CASTLSSTDTQYF.

A few counts support this clonotype. The V gene is TRBV12-3 or TRBV12-4, the J gene TRBJ1-4; D gene uncertain. The CDR3 length is 14 residues. With 6 bases removed from V and 0 bases from J, the gap between germline ends came to 8 bases. This chain's CDR3 is CASSRDATNEKLFF. CDR3 coding DNA: TGTGCCAGCAGCCGCGATGCAACTAATGAAAAACTGTTTTTT.

Only a few counts were recorded for this clonotype. The chain carries TRBV11-1 and TRBJ1-1; 10 nucleotides align to TRBD1. Looked up from germline, CDR1 is SGHAT and CDR2 is FQDESV (reference sequence). The junction had 11 bases not matched to a gene; V was cut back by 5 bases and J by 5 bases. The CDR3 extends over 16 amino acids. CDR3 sequence (DNA): TGTGCCAGCAGCCCACGACAGGGGGCGATGGGGACTGAAGCTTTCTTT. Translation: CASSPRQGAMGTEAFF.

This clonotype was counted a few times. The gene calls are TRBV6-2 or TRBV6-3 and TRBJ1-1; no reliable D call. Trimming took 2 bases from V and 1 from J, leaving 11 bases between them. This CDR3 has 15 amino acids. Germline V lookup: CDR1 MNHEY, CDR2 SVGEGT. The CDR3 coding sequence is TGTGCCAGCAGTTACGGAGGAAGTGGGAACACTGAAGCTTTCTTT. The encoded protein is CASSYGGSGNTEAFF.

The sample holds a few counts of this clonotype. The CDR3 protein is CASGDFADTQYF. CDR3 nucleotides: TGTGCCAGCGGCGACTTCGCAGATACGCAGTATTTT. V and J are TRBV11-2 and TRBJ2-3; no clear D gene. There are 12 residues in the CDR3. Trimming removed 8 bases from V and 4 bases from J, with 10 bases in between. Per germline, CDR1 SGHAT and CDR2 FQNNGV.

This chain links TRBV6-5 with TRBJ2-3, with a possible D match to TRBD1 (5 bases). V lost 5 bases and J lost 0, with 12 bases in between. CDR3 size: 15 residues. CDR1 and CDR2 (germline): MNHEY, SVGAGI. The CDR3 DNA reads TGTGCCAGCAGTAGCTGGGGCCCCAGCACAGATACGCAGTATTTT. Protein: CASSSWGPSTDTQYF.

This clonotype came up a few times. The chain uses TRBV20-1 and TRBJ2-7; D is unclear. Germline-derived CDR1 and CDR2 are DFQATT and SNEGSKA (reference sequence). CDR3 length: 11 residues. V lost 3 bases and J 1 base, leaving 4 bases between the germline ends. CDR3 residues: CSASPSYEQYF. The CDR3 nucleotides are TGCAGTGCTAGTCCATCCTACGAGCAGTACTTC.

The rearrangement joins TRBV5-6 to TRBJ1-5, with no clear D. The CDR3 totals 13 residues. Germline-derived CDR1 and CDR2 are SGHDT and YYEEEE. V was clipped by 4 bases and J by 7 bases, with 12 bases between them. CDR3 sequence (DNA): TGTGCCAGCAGCAAGACGTCGCGGCAGCCCCAGCATTTT. It translates to CASSKTSRQPQHF.

In its sample, this clonotype was seen a few times. CDR3 in DNA: TGCGCCAGCAGCTCCGGACAGGGGGCTTCCTTCTACGAGCAGTACTTC. Protein product: CASSSGQGASFYEQYF. The rearrangement links TRBV5-1 to TRBJ2-7, with TRBD1 identical over 11 bases. Per germline, CDR1 SGHRS and CDR2 YFSETQ. The CDR3 sequence is 16 residues long. Trimming removed 3 bases from V and 3 bases from J; junction bases left unmatched: 8.

Many counts were recorded for this clonotype. The CDR3 DNA reads TGTGCCAGCAGCCCCAAGGGAACTAGCGGGGGCAACAATGAGCAGTTCTTC. This gives the protein CASSPKGTSGGNNEQFF. The gene calls are TRBV4-2 and TRBJ2-1; 11 bases align to TRBD2. Losses at the gene ends were 4 bases for V and 5 bases for J; bases not matched to a gene: 10. The CDR3 has 17 residues. Per germline, CDR1 LGHNA and CDR2 YNFKEQ.

This clonotype occurred a few times. The rearrangement uses TRBV27 and TRBJ2-7; D is perhaps TRBD2 (6 bases). Trimming took off 5 bases at V and 5 bases at J, with 7 bases between the two ends. The CDR3 length is 11 residues. CDR1 is MNHEY, CDR2 SMNVEV, per germline (reference sequence). CDR3 DNA: TGTGCCAGCAGTGCGGGGCACGAGCAGTACTTC. Protein product: CASSAGHEQYF.

Only a few counts were recorded for this clonotype. The rearrangement links TRBV6-2 or TRBV6-3 to TRBJ2-5, with D maybe TRBD1 (7 bases). Germline V gene data show CDR1 as MNHEY and CDR2 as SVGEGT. Between the trimmed V and J ends, which lost 5 bases and 6 bases, there was a span of 16 bases. There are 14 residues in the CDR3. The chain's CDR3 is CASSHPGGLKTQYF. The CDR3 bases are TGTGCCAGCAGTCACCCAGGGGGGCTGAAGACCCAGTACTTC.

The V gene is TRBV27, the J gene TRBJ1-2; 8 positions match TRBD1. V shed 5 bases and J 8 bases; nucleotides not matched to a gene: 13. CDR1 is MNHEY, CDR2 SMNVEV, per germline (reference sequence). This CDR3 spans 15 amino acids. The CDR3 sequence: CASSDNRGSFFGYTF. The CDR3, as DNA: TGTGCCAGCAGTGATAACAGGGGGAGTTTCTTCGGCTACACCTTC.

The J gene is TRBJ2-3, the V gene TRBV28; the D is unclear. The V end was cut by 3 bases, the J end by 0 bases, with 7 bases between. The CDR3 covers 14 residues. In germline, CDR1 is MDHEN, CDR2 SYDVKM. The CDR3 reads CASSFTFSTDTQYF. CDR3 nucleotides: TGTGCCAGCAGTTTTACTTTTAGCACAGATACGCAGTATTTT.

This clonotype was observed a few times. V usage is TRBV5-1 and J usage is TRBJ1-1; maybe TRBD1 (6 bases). The length of the CDR3 is 14 residues. CDR1 SGHRS and CDR2 YFSETQ come from the germline V gene. V was clipped by 7 bases and J by 1 base, with 14 bases between them. Written as DNA, the CDR3 is TGCGCCAGCTCTCAGGGGTATTCGAACACTGAAGCTTTCTTT. Residues: CASSQGYSNTEAFF.